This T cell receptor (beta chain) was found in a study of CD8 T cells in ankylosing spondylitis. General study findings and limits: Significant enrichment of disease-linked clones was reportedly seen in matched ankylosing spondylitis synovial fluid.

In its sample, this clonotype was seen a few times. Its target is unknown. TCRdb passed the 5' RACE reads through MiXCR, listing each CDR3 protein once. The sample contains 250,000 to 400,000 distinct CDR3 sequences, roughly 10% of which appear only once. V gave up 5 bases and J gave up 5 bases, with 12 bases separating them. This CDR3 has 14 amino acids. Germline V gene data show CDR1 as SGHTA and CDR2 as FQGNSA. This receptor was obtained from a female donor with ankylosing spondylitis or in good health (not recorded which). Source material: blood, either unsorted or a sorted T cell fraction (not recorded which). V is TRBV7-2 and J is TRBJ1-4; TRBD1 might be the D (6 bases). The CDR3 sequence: CASSLMGGNEKLFF. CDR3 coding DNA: TGTGCCAGCAGCCTAATGGGGGGCAATGAAAAACTGTTTTTT.